The sequence of this TCR beta chain was determined in a study of cytomegalovirus exposure and HLA in healthy donors. Study overall: The study placed 70% to 90% of its 398 genotyped donors in the Caucasian-associated ancestry cluster. Study-wide results and caveats: Association with HLA alleles at 0.05 false discovery rate was found for around 17,000 TCR beta sequences in a later analysis. The study designated 150 or so TCR beta chains cytomegalovirus-associated. Only CMV serostatus was available as immune exposure information.

This CDR3 region has 16 residues. V was pared by 1 base and J by 6 bases, with 19 bases between. The germline CDR1 and CDR2 sequences are SGHNT and YYREEE (reference sequence). Use of 60 Vbeta and 13 Jbeta primers characterized the PCR. The protocol was immunoSEQ multiplex PCR, while the TCRdb copy is restricted to in-frame clones and leaves out a portion. The sample is made up of around 70,000 clones, and the top ten hold about 4% of it. About this clone: Its antigen is currently unknown.

The sample consisted of PBMCs. The sequence derives from a female donor in good health and CMV-seropositive. The rearrangement uses TRBV5-4 and TRBJ1-2; D perhaps matches TRBD1 (5 bases). CDR3 in DNA: TGTGCCAGCAGCTTGTTTCGCCAGGGCAGTATGAATGGCTACACCTTC. Protein: CASSLFRQGSMNGYTF.